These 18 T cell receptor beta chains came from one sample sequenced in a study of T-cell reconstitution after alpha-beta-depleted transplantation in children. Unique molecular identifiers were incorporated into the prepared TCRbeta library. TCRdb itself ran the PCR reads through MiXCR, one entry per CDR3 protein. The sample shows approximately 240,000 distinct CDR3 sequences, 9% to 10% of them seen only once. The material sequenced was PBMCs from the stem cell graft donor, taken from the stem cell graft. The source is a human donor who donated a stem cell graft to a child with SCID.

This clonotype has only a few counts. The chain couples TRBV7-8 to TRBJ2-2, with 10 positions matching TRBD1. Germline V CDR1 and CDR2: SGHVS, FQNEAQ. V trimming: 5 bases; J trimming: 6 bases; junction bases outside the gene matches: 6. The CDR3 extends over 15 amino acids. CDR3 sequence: CASSHRDRGAGELFF. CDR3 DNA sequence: TGTGCCAGCAGCCACCGGGACAGGGGAGCCGGGGAGCTGTTTTTT.

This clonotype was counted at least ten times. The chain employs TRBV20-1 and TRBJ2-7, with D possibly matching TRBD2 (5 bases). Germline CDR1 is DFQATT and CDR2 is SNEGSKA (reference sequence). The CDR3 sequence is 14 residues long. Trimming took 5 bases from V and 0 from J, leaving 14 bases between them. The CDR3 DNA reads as TGCAGTGCTCTCGGGAACCGGACCTCCTACGAGCAGTACTTC. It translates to CSALGNRTSYEQYF.

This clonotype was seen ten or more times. CDR3 region: CASSRRIPNTEAFF. DNA for the CDR3: TGTGCCAGCAGCCGTCGAATTCCGAACACTGAAGCTTTCTTT. This chain connects TRBV7-2 to TRBJ1-1; D unresolved. Germline V gene data show CDR1 as SGHTA and CDR2 as FQGNSA. The CDR3 has 14 amino acids. Between the trimmed V and J ends, which lost 5 bases and 1 base, there was a span of 11 bases.

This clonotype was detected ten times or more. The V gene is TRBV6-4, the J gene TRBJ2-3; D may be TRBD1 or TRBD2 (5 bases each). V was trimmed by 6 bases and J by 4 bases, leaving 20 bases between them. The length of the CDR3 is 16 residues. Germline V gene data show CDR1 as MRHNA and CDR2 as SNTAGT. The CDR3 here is CASSSGGGTRADTQYF. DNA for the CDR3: TGTGCCAGCAGCTCTGGGGGTGGGACGCGGGCAGATACGCAGTATTTT.

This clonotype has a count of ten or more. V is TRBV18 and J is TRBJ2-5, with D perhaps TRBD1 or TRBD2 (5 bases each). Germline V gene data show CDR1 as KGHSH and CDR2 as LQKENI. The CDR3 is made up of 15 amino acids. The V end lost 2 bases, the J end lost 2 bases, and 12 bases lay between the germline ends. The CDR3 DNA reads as TGTGCCAGCTCACCATCAGGGACCCGTCAAGAGACCCAGTACTTC. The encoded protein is CASSPSGTRQETQYF.

The CDR3 DNA sequence: TGTGCCAGCAGCTCTGCCTCGGGACAAGCCACAGATACGCAGTATTTT. Translating it yields CASSSASGQATDTQYF. The rearrangement links TRBV11-2 to TRBJ2-3; D is possibly TRBD1 (6 bases). This CDR3 has 16 amino acids. The V and J ends lost 4 bases and 2 bases respectively, with 16 bases between them. Germline V CDR1 and CDR2: SGHAT, FQNNGV.

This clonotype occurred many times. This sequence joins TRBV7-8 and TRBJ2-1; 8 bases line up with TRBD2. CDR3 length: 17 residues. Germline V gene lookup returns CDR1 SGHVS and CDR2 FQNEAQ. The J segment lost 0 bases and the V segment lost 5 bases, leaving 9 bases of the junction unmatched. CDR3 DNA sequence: TGTGCCAGCAGCCGCGGAGTAGCGGGGAGCTCCTACAATGAGCAGTTCTTC. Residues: CASSRGVAGSSYNEQFF.

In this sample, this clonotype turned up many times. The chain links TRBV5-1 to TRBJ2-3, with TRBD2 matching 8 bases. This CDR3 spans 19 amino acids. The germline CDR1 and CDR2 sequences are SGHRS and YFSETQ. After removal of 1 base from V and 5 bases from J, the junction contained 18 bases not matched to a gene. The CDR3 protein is CASSLNPSSIGGARDTQYF. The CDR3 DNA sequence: TGCGCCAGCAGCTTGAACCCTAGCTCCATCGGGGGGGCAAGAGATACGCAGTATTTT.

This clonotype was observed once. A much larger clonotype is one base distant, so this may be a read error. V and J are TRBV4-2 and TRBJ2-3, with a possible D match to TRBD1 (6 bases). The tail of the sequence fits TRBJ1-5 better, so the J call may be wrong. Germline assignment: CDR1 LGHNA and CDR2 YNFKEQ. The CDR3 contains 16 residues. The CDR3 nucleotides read TGTGCCAGCAGCCAAGAGAGTGGGCGGGGGGCAGATACGCAGCATTTT. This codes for CASSQESGRGADTQHF.

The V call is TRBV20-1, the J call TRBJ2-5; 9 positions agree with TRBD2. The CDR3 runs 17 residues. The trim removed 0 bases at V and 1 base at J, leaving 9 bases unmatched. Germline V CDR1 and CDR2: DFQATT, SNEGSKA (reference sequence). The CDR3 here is CSARDRLAGSFQETQYF. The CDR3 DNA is TGCAGTGCTAGAGACCGGCTAGCGGGGTCTTTCCAAGAGACCCAGTACTTC.

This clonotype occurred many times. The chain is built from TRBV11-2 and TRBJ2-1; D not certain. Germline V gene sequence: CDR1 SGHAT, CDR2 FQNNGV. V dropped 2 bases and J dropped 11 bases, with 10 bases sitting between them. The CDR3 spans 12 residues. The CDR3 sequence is CASSLSGQQQFF. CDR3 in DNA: TGTGCCAGCAGCTTATCCGGGCAGCAGCAGTTCTTC. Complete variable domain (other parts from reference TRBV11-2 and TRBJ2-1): EAGVAQSPRYKIIEKRQSVAFWCNPISGHATLYWYQQILGQGPKLLIQFQNNGVVDDSQLPKDRFSAERLKGVDSTLKIQPAKLEDSAVYLCASSLSGQQQFFGPGTRLTVL.

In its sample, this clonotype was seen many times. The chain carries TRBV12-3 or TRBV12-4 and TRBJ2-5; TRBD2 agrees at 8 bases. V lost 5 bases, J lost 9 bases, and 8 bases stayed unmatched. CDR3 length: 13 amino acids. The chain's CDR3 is CASSDRGLGAQYF. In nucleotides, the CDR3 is TGTGCCAGCAGTGATAGGGGACTAGGGGCCCAGTACTTC.

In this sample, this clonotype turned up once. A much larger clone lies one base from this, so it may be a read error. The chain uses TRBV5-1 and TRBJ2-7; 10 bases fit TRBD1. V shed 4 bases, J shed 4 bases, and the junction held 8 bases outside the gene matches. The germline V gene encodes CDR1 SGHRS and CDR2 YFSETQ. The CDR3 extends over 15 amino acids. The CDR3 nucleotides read TGCGCCAGCAGCATGGAGGGGACAGGGGTATACGAGCAGTACTTC. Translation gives CASSMEGTGVYEQYF.

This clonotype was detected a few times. Written as DNA, the CDR3 is TGTGCCAGCAGCCTACACAGGGACGCCCCCTATGGCTACACCTTC. This sequence encodes CASSLHRDAPYGYTF. The chain joins TRBV7-2 to TRBJ1-2; D perhaps matches TRBD1 (6 bases). The CDR3 is 15 residues long. Germline CDR1 reads SGHTA; CDR2 reads FQGNSA. Between the trimmed V and J ends, which lost 5 bases and 4 bases, there was a span of 17 bases. The whole variable domain, remainder taken from reference TRBV7-2 and TRBJ1-2, is GAGVSQSPSNKVTEKGKDVELRCDPISGHTALYWYRQSLGQGLEFLIYFQGNSAPDKSGLPSDRFSAERTGGSVSTLTIQRTQQEDSAVYLCASSLHRDAPYGYTFGSGTRLTVV.

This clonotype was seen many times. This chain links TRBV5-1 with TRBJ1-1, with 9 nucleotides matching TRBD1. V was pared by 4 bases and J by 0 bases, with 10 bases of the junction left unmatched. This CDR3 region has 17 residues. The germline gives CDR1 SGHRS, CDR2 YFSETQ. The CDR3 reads CASSPSGQGRLNTEAFF. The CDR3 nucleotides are TGCGCCAGCAGCCCAAGTGGACAGGGGCGACTGAACACTGAAGCTTTCTTT.

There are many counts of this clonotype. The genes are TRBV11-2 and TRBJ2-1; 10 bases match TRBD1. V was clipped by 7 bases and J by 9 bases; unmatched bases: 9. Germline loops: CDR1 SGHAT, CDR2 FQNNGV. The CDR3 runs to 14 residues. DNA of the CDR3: TGTGCCAGCATCCTCCGTAGGGACAGGGGTGAGCAGTTCTTC. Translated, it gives CASILRRDRGEQFF.

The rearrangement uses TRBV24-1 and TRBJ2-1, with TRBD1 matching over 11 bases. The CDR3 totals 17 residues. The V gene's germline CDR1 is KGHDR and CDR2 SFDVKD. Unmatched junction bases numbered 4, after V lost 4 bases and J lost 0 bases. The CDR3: CATSDGQGASSYNEQFF. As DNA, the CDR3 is TGTGCCACCAGTGACGGACAGGGGGCGAGCTCCTACAATGAGCAGTTCTTC.

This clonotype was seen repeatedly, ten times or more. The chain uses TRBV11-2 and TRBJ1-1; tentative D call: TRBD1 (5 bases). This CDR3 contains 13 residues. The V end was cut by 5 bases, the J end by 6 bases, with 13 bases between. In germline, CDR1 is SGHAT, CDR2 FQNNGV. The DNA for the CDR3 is TGTGCCAGCAGCCCCAGGGTTCGGGCTGAAGCTTTCTTT. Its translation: CASSPRVRAEAFF.